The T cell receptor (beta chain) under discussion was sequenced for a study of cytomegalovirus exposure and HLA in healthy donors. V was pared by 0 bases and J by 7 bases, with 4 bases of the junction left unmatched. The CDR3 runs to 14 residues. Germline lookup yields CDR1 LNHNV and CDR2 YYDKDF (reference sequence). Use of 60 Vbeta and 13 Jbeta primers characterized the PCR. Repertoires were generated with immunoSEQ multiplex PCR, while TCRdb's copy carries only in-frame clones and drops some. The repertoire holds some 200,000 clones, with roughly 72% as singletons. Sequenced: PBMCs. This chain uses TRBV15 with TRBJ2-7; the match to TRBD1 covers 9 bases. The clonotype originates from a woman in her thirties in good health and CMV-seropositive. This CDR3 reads CATSREGTGREQYF. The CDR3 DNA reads TGTGCCACCAGCAGAGAGGGGACAGGGAGGGAGCAGTACTTC. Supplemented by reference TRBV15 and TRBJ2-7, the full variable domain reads DAMVIQNPRYQVTQFGKPVTLSCSQTLNHNVMYWYQQKSSQAPKLLFHYYDKDFNNEADTPDNFQSRRPNTSFCFLDIRSPGLGDTAMYLCATSREGTGREQYFGPGTRLTVT.